A selection of T cell receptor beta chains follows, all from one sample in a study of T cell changes during pregnancy in multiple sclerosis. Method: immunoSEQ multiplex PCR; TCRdb's copy keeps in-frame clones and lacks some. The sample has approximately 36,000 clones; around 93% are singletons. The sequencing here drew on CD4+ T cells from peripheral blood mononuclear cells, taken in the first trimester of pregnancy. The source is a female donor with multiple sclerosis, enrolled in a pregnancy study. The CDR3 runs from the conserved cysteine through the conserved F or W. The D gene is left open where the match is weak. Size values are once, few and many counts, or a class for expanded clones, and some rows have none.

>TRBD2|TRBJ2-1|NA|TRBV4-1
CASRGTSGSPNEQFF
TGCGCCAGCAGGGGAACTAGCGGGAGCCCCAATGAGCAGTTCTTC
>TRBD1|TRBJ1-2|NA|TRBV10-1
CASSVGQGYGYTF
TGCGCCAGCAGTGTGGGACAGGGGTATGGCTACACCTTC
>TRBD1|TRBJ2-3|NA|TRBV16
CASSQSQGSTDTQYF
TGTGCCAGCAGCCAATCACAGGGGAGCACAGATACGCAGTATTTT
>NA|TRBJ1-5|NA|TRBV12-2
CASRPINTGGQNQPQHF
TGTGCAAGTCGCCCAATAAACACAGGGGGCCAGAATCAGCCCCAGCATTTT
>NA|TRBJ2-2|NA|TRBV29-1
CSVEQRNTGELFF
TGCAGCGTTGAACAGCGGAACACCGGGGAGCTGTTTTTT
>NA|TRBJ2-3|NA|TRBV5-1
CASSLRQITDTQYF
TGCGCCAGCAGCCTTCGACAGATCACAGATACGCAGTATTTT
>TRBD2|TRBJ2-5|NA|TRBV5-1
CASSLVLGGIETQYF
TGCGCCAGCAGCTTGGTTTTGGGAGGGATCGAGACCCAGTACTTC
>NA|TRBJ1-5|NA|TRBV19
CASSIEPGRNQPQHF
TGTGCCAGTAGTATAGAGCCAGGCCGCAATCAGCCCCAGCATTTT
>NA|TRBJ2-6|once|TRBV19
CASSMGATGANVLTF
TGTGCCAGTAGTATGGGGGCGACCGGGGCCAACGTCCTGACTTTC
>TRBD1|TRBJ2-1|NA|TRBV5-1
CASSPTASGTGVREQFF
TGCGCCAGCAGCCCAACTGCCTCCGGGACAGGGGTTAGGGAGCAGTTCTTC
>TRBD2|TRBJ2-5|NA|TRBV5-4
CASSSGGAGGETQYF
TGTGCCAGCAGTTCGGGGGGGGCGGGGGGAGAGACCCAGTACTTC
>NA|TRBJ1-5|NA|TRBV19
CASSIARYSNQPQHF
TGTGCCAGTAGTATAGCCAGGTATAGCAATCAGCCCCAGCATTTT
>NA|TRBJ1-1|NA|TRBV5-1
CASSSDSSPNTEAFF
TGCGCCAGCAGCAGCGACAGCTCCCCGAACACTGAAGCTTTCTTT
>TRBD1|TRBJ2-7|NA|TRBV28
CASSLWTGNIEQYF
TGTGCCAGCAGTTTATGGACAGGGAACATCGAGCAGTACTTC
>TRBD1|TRBJ1-1|NA|TRBV5-4
CASSPGMGTGVLSNTEAFF
TGTGCCAGCAGCCCCGGGATGGGGACAGGGGTTTTATCGAACACTGAAGCTTTCTTT
>NA|TRBJ2-3|NA|TRBV28
CASSSLGGPVTDTQYF
TGTGCCAGCAGCTCCTTAGGGGGACCCGTCACCGATACGCAGTATTTT
>TRBD1|TRBJ1-5|NA|TRBV9
CASSVDGTGNQPQHF
TGTGCCAGCAGCGTAGATGGGACAGGCAATCAGCCCCAGCATTTT
>TRBD2|TRBJ2-7|NA|TRBV10-3
CAISPPAGVRYEQYF
TGTGCCATCAGTCCCCCAGCGGGAGTACGGTACGAGCAGTACTTC
>NA|TRBJ2-1|NA|TRBV11-2
CASSLDGGIYNEQFF
TGTGCCAGCAGCTTAGATGGGGGCATTTACAATGAGCAGTTCTTC
>NA|TRBJ2-7|NA|TRBV18
CASSPGRVSYEQYF
TGTGCCAGCTCACCCGGCAGGGTCTCCTACGAGCAGTACTTC
>NA|TRBJ1-3|NA|TRBV18
CASSPLVGDSGNTIYF
TGTGCCAGCTCACCACTCGTGGGCGACTCTGGAAACACCATATATTTT
>TRBD1|TRBJ2-6|NA|TRBV18
CASSPNVGQGDGANVLTF
TGTGCCAGCTCACCAAATGTAGGACAGGGGGACGGGGCCAACGTCCTGACTTTC
>TRBD1|TRBJ2-3|NA|TRBV5-1
CASSSGTVDTDTQYF
TGCGCCAGCAGCTCCGGGACAGTGGACACAGATACGCAGTATTTT
>NA|TRBJ2-1|once|TRBV7-3
CASSLGSGNEQFF
TGTGCCAGCAGCTTAGGGAGCGGCAATGAGCAGTTCTTC
>NA|TRBJ2-1|NA|TRBV6-6
CASSYMSGNEQFF
TGTGCCAGCAGTTACATGAGCGGAAATGAGCAGTTCTTC
>TRBD2|TRBJ2-1|NA|TRBV6-5
CASTFGTSGGNEQFF
TGTGCCAGCACTTTCGGGACTAGCGGGGGAAATGAGCAGTTCTTC
>TRBD2|TRBJ2-1|NA|TRBV7-8
CASSLAQRGPRNEQFF
TGTGCCAGCAGCTTAGCCCAGCGGGGGCCCCGGAATGAGCAGTTCTTC
>NA|TRBJ1-3|NA|TRBV20-1
CGQGMGNTIYF
TGTGGCCAGGGTATGGGAAACACCATATATTTT
>TRBD2|TRBJ2-3|NA|TRBV4-3
CASSQDGTRAPDTQYF
TGCGCCAGCAGCCAAGATGGGACTAGGGCGCCAGATACGCAGTATTTT
>NA|TRBJ2-2|NA|TRBV5-1
CASQETASNTGELFF
TGCGCCAGCCAAGAGACTGCTTCGAACACCGGGGAGCTGTTTTTT
>TRBD2|TRBJ2-3|NA|TRBV4-1
CAVKGREDGTQYF
TGCGCCGTCAAGGGGCGGGAGGATGGTACGCAGTATTTT
>TRBD2|TRBJ2-7|few|TRBV4-2
CASSQGTSGPYIYEQYF
TGTGCCAGCAGCCAAGGGACTAGCGGGCCTTATATCTACGAGCAGTACTTC
>TRBD2|TRBJ2-7|NA|TRBV30
CAWSLVGGTEYF
TGTGCCTGGAGTCTCGTGGGGGGGACCGAGTACTTC
>NA|TRBJ2-3|NA|TRBV5-8
CASSLDRGTDTQYF
TGTGCCAGCAGCTTGGACAGGGGCACAGATACGCAGTATTTT
>TRBD2|TRBJ2-1|NA|TRBV14
CASSQDHSTSGTYNEQFF
TGTGCCAGCAGCCAAGATCATTCGACTAGCGGAACCTACAATGAGCAGTTCTTC
>NA|TRBJ1-4|NA|TRBV6-5
CASSFTREGEKLFF
TGTGCCAGCAGCTTTACGAGGGAAGGTGAAAAACTGTTTTTT
>TRBD1|TRBJ1-1|NA|TRBV2
CASRKAGGTEAFF
TGTGCCAGCAGAAAGGCAGGGGGCACTGAAGCTTTCTTT
>NA|TRBJ1-4|NA|TRBV5-4
CASSLEGGPTTNEKLFF
TGTGCCAGCAGCTTGGAAGGGGGACCCACAACTAATGAAAAACTGTTTTTT
>TRBD1|TRBJ2-7|NA|TRBV5-4
CASSLDRGSYEQYF
TGTGCCAGCAGCTTGGACAGGGGCTCCTACGAGCAGTACTTC